This T cell receptor (beta chain) was sequenced during a study of tumor-infiltrating lymphocytes in primary liver carcinoma. The template, about 510 ng total RNA, yielded TCR beta cDNA made with a constant-region primer. Researchers made the TCR beta libraries by running three nested multiplex PCR rounds with slightly modified ARM-PCR. The first two PCR rounds used TRBV1-TRBV30 primers with a Cbeta primer, roughly 10 cycles each. MiXCR, run by TCRdb on the multiplex PCR reads, gives a single entry per CDR3 protein. The sample yields hundreds of thousands of distinct CDR3 sequences, approximately 58% seen once. Researchers drew blood RNA from unsorted whole blood and extracted germline DNA as well. Looked up from germline, CDR1 is MNHNY and CDR2 is SVGAGI (reference sequence). Trimming took off 0 bases at V and 9 bases at J, with 24 bases between the two ends. CDR3 length equals 17 residues.

Source material: peripheral blood. The sequence was obtained from a woman between 25 and 40 years old with primary liver carcinoma and hepatitis B virus infection. V usage is TRBV6-6 and J usage is TRBJ2-7; weak D call: TRBD2 (5 bases). This CDR3 is CASSYSLFGEMYERQYF. As DNA, the CDR3 is TGTGCCAGCAGTTACTCCCTATTCGGGGAAATGTATGAGCGGCAGTACTTC.